These 21 T cell receptor beta chains share one sample of origin, sequenced in a study of CD8 T cells in ankylosing spondylitis. Points from the study as a whole: Ankylosing spondylitis blood seemed to carry a telltale TCR beta motif made of eight highly homologous variants.

Via MiXCR, TCRdb re-called the 5' RACE reads, giving one row per CDR3 protein. The table has 450,000 to 550,000 distinct CDR3 sequences, roughly 5.3% seen once. Antigens of these TCRs are unknown. The material sequenced was blood, either unsorted or a sorted T cell fraction (not recorded which). These receptors came from a male donor with ankylosing spondylitis.

This clonotype was detected many times. V and J are TRBV9 and TRBJ2-7; D is perhaps TRBD1 (6 bases). Trimming cost V 4 bases and J 3 bases, with 17 bases left between them. The germline CDR1 and CDR2 sequences are SGDLS and YYNGEE. The CDR3 covers 15 residues. The CDR3 DNA is TGTGCCAGCAGCCAACGGGACACCTTCTACTACGAGCAGTACTTC. Translated, it gives CASSQRDTFYYEQYF.

This chain joins TRBV29-1 and TRBJ2-5, with 7 bases fitting TRBD2. Germline-derived CDR1 and CDR2 are SQVTM and ANQGSEA. The CDR3 is 13 amino acids. V trimming: 7 bases; J trimming: 0 bases; junction bases outside the gene matches: 5. The CDR3 reads CSGSGTYQETQYF. CDR3 in DNA: TGCAGCGGCAGCGGGACGTACCAAGAGACCCAGTACTTC.

This clonotype was picked up many times. This sequence joins TRBV25-1 and TRBJ2-7, with TRBD2 matching over 8 bases. There are 18 residues in the CDR3. Looked up from germline, CDR1 is MGHDK and CDR2 is SYGVNS. Trimming took 2 bases from V and 3 from J; bases not matched to a gene: 15. CDR3 loop: CASSEVEAGAPKHYEQYF. CDR3 nucleotides: TGTGCCAGCAGTGAAGTCGAAGCGGGGGCCCCCAAGCACTACGAGCAGTACTTC.

This clonotype has a count of ten or more. The J gene is TRBJ2-7, the V gene TRBV29-1; 12 positions match TRBD1. After removal of 4 bases from V and 5 bases from J, the junction contained 3 bases not matched to a gene. Germline V gene data show CDR1 as SQVTM and CDR2 as ANQGSEA. The CDR3 loop spans 13 amino acids. This CDR3 reads CSVAGQGANEQYF. CDR3 nucleotides: TGCAGCGTTGCGGGACAGGGGGCGAACGAGCAGTACTTC.

This clonotype came up many times. V usage is TRBV27 and J usage is TRBJ1-3; 8 bases match TRBD1. CDR3 length: 15 residues. V was pared by 7 bases and J by 3 bases, with 8 bases of the junction left unmatched. The V gene's germline CDR1 is MNHEY and CDR2 SMNVEV (reference sequence). Here the CDR3 reads CASNAAGQVGNTIYF. CDR3 DNA sequence: TGTGCCAGCAACGCCGCGGGACAGGTTGGAAACACCATATATTTT.

This clonotype showed up many times. The rearrangement uses TRBV18 and TRBJ1-1; possible D gene TRBD1, 6 bases. Trimming left V 6 bases short and J 4 bases short, with 12 bases between. Germline values: CDR1 KGHSH, CDR2 LQKENI. The CDR3 extends over 13 amino acids. This chain's CDR3 is CASSPSRGTEAFF. For the CDR3, the DNA is TGTGCCAGCTCCCCGAGCAGGGGCACTGAAGCTTTCTTT.

This chain uses TRBV9 with TRBJ2-1; 10 nucleotides agree with TRBD2. The germline gives CDR1 SGDLS, CDR2 YYNGEE. The CDR3 is 16 amino acids. J lost 10 bases, V lost 3 bases, and 13 bases had no gene match. The DNA for the CDR3 is TGTGCCAGCAGCGCGCTGGGGGCTAGCGGGAGCGGCGAGCAGTTCTTC. This encodes CASSALGASGSGEQFF.

This clonotype was observed at least ten times. This chain uses TRBV20-1 with TRBJ1-2; 7 bases match TRBD1. Looked up from germline, CDR1 is DFQATT and CDR2 is SNEGSKA (reference sequence). The CDR3 is 13 amino acids. Trimming took 4 bases from V and 7 from J; bases not matched to a gene: 9. The CDR3 DNA follows: TGCAGTGCTACGAGACAGGGAAAAGTTGGCTACACCTTC. This encodes CSATRQGKVGYTF.

This clonotype was detected only a few times. V gene TRBV4-1 combines with J gene TRBJ1-5, with D unclear. Per germline, CDR1 MGHRA and CDR2 YSYEKL. The V gene lost 1 base and the J gene lost 6 bases, with 13 bases spanning the gap. CDR3 length equals 15 residues. In DNA, the CDR3 is TGCGCCAGCAGCCAAGGCCGGGTCCAAGCTCAGCCCCAGCATTTT. This sequence encodes CASSQGRVQAQPQHF.

This clonotype was seen many times. The chain links TRBV10-1 to TRBJ2-3; D may be TRBD1 (6 bases). The V and J ends lost 6 bases and 4 bases respectively, with 11 bases between them. In germline, CDR1 is WNHNN, CDR2 SYGVQD (reference sequence). The CDR3 length is 13 residues. CDR3 sequence reads: CASRPGQSDTQYF. CDR3 nucleotide sequence: TGCGCCAGCAGGCCCGGACAGTCAGATACGCAGTATTTT.

In this sample, this clonotype turned up many times. V is TRBV10-1 and J is TRBJ2-3; D is possibly TRBD1 (6 bases). V dropped 3 bases and J dropped 5 bases, with 12 bases sitting between them. Germline-derived CDR1 and CDR2 are WNHNN and SYGVQD (reference sequence). The CDR3 covers 14 residues. The DNA of the CDR3 is TGCGCCAGCAGTGACAGGGGCCATGGAGATACGCAGTATTTT. It codes for CASSDRGHGDTQYF.

Only a few counts were recorded for this clonotype. This chain connects TRBV20-1 to TRBJ2-1; 8 bases match TRBD1. Germline V gene data show CDR1 as DFQATT and CDR2 as SNEGSKA (reference sequence). V lost 6 bases to trimming and J lost 4 bases; unmatched junction nucleotides: 17. The CDR3 totals 17 residues. DNA for the CDR3: TGCAGTGCGATTAACCCGGGACCTCACAGGGGGTACAATGAGCAGTTCTTC. Its protein product is CSAINPGPHRGYNEQFF.

The rearrangement links TRBV28 to TRBJ2-7, with D perhaps matching TRBD2 (5 bases). V was pared by 4 bases and J by 2 bases, with 18 bases between. Per germline, CDR1 MDHEN and CDR2 SYDVKM. CDR3 length: 16 amino acids. In nucleotides, the CDR3 is TGTGCCAGCAGTTCCCCGTCGGCGCGGGCCCCCTACGAGCAGTACTTC. Its translation is CASSSPSARAPYEQYF.

This clonotype was seen at least ten times. This chain uses TRBV6-4 with TRBJ1-2, with D maybe TRBD1 (5 bases). CDR3 length equals 18 residues. V lost 2 bases, J lost 0 bases, and 19 bases lay in between. CDR1 MRHNA and CDR2 SNTAGT come from the germline V gene. CDR3 protein: CASSDTDSSPPSNYGYTF. The CDR3 nucleotides read TGTGCCAGCAGTGACACCGACAGTTCACCACCTTCTAACTATGGCTACACCTTC.

This clonotype was observed at least ten times. V usage is TRBV20-1 and J usage is TRBJ1-5; 9 nucleotides line up with TRBD1. The CDR3 loop spans 12 amino acids. Germline CDR1 DFQATT, CDR2 SNEGSKA (reference sequence). With V trimmed by 6 bases and J by 7 bases, 4 bases remained unmatched. As DNA, the CDR3 is TGCAGTGCCACAGGGGGCGCGCAGCCCCAGCATTTT. This sequence encodes CSATGGAQPQHF.

At least ten counts were recorded for this clonotype. The rearrangement joins TRBV4-3 to TRBJ2-4, with a tentative D call TRBD2 (6 bases). Germline V gene data show CDR1 as LGHNA and CDR2 as YSLEER. The CDR3 extends over 17 amino acids. Trimming pared 1 base from V and 2 bases from J, leaving 15 bases between. The CDR3 loop is CASSQVVWGESKNIQYF. CDR3 nucleotide sequence: TGCGCCAGCAGCCAAGTCGTCTGGGGGGAGTCCAAAAACATTCAGTACTTC.

This clonotype has only a few counts. The rearrangement links TRBV27 to TRBJ2-3, with D possibly being TRBD1 or TRBD2 (5 bases each). This CDR3 is 15 amino acids long. Trimming stripped 5 bases from V and 3 bases from J, with 15 bases between. Germline values: CDR1 MNHEY, CDR2 SMNVEV (reference sequence). Here the CDR3 DNA reads TGTGCCAGCAGTCCCTTTGGGACGCTAACAGATACGCAGTATTTT. Its protein is CASSPFGTLTDTQYF.

This clonotype has ten or more counts. The DNA of the CDR3 is TGTGCCACCAGCAGAGATCTTTCGACATTTGATATGAACACTGAAGCTTTCTTT. Encoded protein: CATSRDLSTFDMNTEAFF. The chain recombines TRBV15 with TRBJ1-1; D call uncertain. Germline V lookup: CDR1 LNHNV, CDR2 YYDKDF (reference sequence). V lost 0 bases, J lost 0 bases, and 17 bases lay in between. The length of the CDR3 is 18 residues.

This clonotype was counted a few times. The chain is built from TRBV20-1 and TRBJ1-1, with unresolved D. CDR3 length equals 15 residues. Trimming stripped 5 bases from V and 4 bases from J, with 20 bases between. Per the germline V gene, CDR1 is DFQATT and CDR2 is SNEGSKA (reference sequence). CDR3 nucleotide sequence: TGCAGTGCTCTTTGGTACGGCACCAGAGCCACTGAAGCTTTCTTT. This sequence encodes CSALWYGTRATEAFF.

This clonotype showed up many times. This chain uses TRBV5-1 with TRBJ2-7, with TRBD1 identical over 7 bases. The CDR3 is made up of 15 amino acids. Germline V gene sequence: CDR1 SGHRS, CDR2 YFSETQ. Trimming at V came to 1 base and at J to 3 bases, leaving 7 bases not matched to a gene. CDR3 amino acids: CASSLYGTANYEQYF. The CDR3 nucleotides read TGCGCCAGCAGCTTGTACGGGACAGCTAACTACGAGCAGTACTTC.

The chain joins TRBV7-2 to TRBJ2-1; 7 bases are a match to TRBD2. Germline CDR1 is SGHTA and CDR2 is FQGNSA. Trimming removed 8 bases from V and 4 bases from J; junction bases left unmatched: 8. This CDR3 is 14 amino acids long. CDR3 nucleotides: TGTGCCAGCCGAATACTAGCGTCTTACAATGAGCAGTTCTTC. Translating it yields CASRILASYNEQFF.